This entry describes one T cell receptor (beta chain). In the source study's methods: Amplification from reference gene primers served as the basis for estimated nucleated cell counts. Clones were sequenced by immunoSEQ multiplex PCR, and TCRdb holds only the in-frame ones, with some missing. V, J and clone size reflect that table, while D and trimming were determined from the DNA. Of about 180,000 clones listed, about 81% are singletons. These data come from a study of blood T cell repertoires in COVID-19. Study information: Acute and convalescent COVID-19 samples came from the United States, Italy and Spain.

Germline CDR1 and CDR2: GTSNPN and SVGIG (reference sequence). Between the trimmed V and J ends, which lost 4 bases and 0 bases, there was a span of 19 bases. The CDR3 extends over 18 amino acids. The clonotype originates from a woman aged 70-85 years with acute or convalescent COVID-19. V gene TRBV30 combines with J gene TRBJ2-6; weak D call: TRBD1 (6 bases). Sample: peripheral blood. The CDR3 DNA follows: TGTGCCTGGACCCCGACCGGGACACCCCTCTCTGGGGCCAACGTCCTGACTTTC. Translation gives CAWTPTGTPLSGANVLTF.